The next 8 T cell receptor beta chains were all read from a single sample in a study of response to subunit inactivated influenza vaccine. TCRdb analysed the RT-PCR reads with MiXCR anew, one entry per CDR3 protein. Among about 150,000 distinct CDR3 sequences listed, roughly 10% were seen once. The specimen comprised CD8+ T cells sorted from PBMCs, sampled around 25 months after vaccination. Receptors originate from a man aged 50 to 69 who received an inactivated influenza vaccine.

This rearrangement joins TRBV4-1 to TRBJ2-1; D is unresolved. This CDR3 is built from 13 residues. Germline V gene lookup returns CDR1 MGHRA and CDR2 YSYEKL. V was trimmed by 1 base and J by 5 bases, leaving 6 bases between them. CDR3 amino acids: CASSQVWDNEQFF. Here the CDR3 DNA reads TGCGCCAGCAGCCAAGTTTGGGACAATGAGCAGTTCTTC.

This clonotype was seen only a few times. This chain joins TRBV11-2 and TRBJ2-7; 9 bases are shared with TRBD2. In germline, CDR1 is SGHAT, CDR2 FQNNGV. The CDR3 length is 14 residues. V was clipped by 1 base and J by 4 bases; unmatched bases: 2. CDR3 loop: CASSLGTSEYEQYF. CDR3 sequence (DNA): TGTGCCAGCAGCTTAGGGACTAGCGAATACGAGCAGTACTTC.

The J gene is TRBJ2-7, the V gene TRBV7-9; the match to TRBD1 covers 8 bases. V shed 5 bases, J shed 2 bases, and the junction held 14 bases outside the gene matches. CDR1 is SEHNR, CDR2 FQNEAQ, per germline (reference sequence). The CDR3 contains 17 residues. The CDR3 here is CASSPLTDRGVAYEQYF. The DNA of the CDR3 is TGTGCCAGCAGCCCGCTGACCGACAGGGGAGTTGCCTACGAGCAGTACTTC.

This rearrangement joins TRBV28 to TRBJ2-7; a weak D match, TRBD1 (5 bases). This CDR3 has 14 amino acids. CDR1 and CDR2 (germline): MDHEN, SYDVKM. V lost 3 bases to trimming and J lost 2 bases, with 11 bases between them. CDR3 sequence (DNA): TGTGCCAGCAGTTTCTTGGACACCACCTACGAGCAGTACTTC. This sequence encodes CASSFLDTTYEQYF.

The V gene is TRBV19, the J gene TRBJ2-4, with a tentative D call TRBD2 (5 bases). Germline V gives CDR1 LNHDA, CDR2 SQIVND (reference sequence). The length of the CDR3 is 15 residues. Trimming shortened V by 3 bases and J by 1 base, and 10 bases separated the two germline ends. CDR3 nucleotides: TGTGCCAGTAGTATTGGCGTAGCGGCCAAAAACATTCAGTACTTC. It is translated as CASSIGVAAKNIQYF.

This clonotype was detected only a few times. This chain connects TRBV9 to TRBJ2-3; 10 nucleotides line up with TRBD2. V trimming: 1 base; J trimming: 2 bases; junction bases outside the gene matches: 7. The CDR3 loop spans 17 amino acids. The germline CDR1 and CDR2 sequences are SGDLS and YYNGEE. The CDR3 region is CASSVPRSGRLTDTQYF. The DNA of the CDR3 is TGTGCCAGCAGCGTACCCCGTAGCGGGAGGCTCACAGATACGCAGTATTTT.

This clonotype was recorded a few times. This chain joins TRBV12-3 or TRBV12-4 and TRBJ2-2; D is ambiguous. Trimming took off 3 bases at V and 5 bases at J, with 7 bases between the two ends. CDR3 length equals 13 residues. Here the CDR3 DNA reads TGTGCCAGCAGTTTTTACAGAACCGGGGAGCTGTTTTTT. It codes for CASSFYRTGELFF.

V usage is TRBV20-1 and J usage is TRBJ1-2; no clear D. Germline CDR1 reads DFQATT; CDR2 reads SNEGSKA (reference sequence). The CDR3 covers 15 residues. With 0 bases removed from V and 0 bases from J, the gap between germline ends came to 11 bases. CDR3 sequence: CSARDLALANYGYTF. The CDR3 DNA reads TGCAGTGCTAGAGATCTGGCGTTAGCTAACTATGGCTACACCTTC.